This passage covers 29 T cell receptor beta chains from one sample sequenced in a study of blood T cell repertoires in COVID-19. Libraries were prepared by immunoSEQ multiplex PCR; TCRdb keeps only in-frame clonotypes and omits some of them. The table records some 27,000 clones, roughly 87% of them present only once. Sequences were obtained from peripheral blood. The receptor set was obtained from a middle-aged man with active COVID-19.

This clone was seen a few times. This chain joins TRBV2 and TRBJ1-4, with D tentatively TRBD1 (5 bases). The CDR3 is 14 amino acids. V lost 2 bases and J lost 6, with 10 bases in between. Germline CDR1 reads SNHLY; CDR2 reads FYNNEI. The DNA for the CDR3 is TGTGCCAGCAGTGAACGGGGCGGGGATGAAAAACTGTTTTTT. Protein sequence: CASSERGGDEKLFF.

This clone showed up just once. The J gene is TRBJ1-1, the V gene TRBV5-1; the match to TRBD1 covers 10 bases. Per germline, CDR1 SGHRS and CDR2 YFSETQ. V was clipped by 0 bases and J by 4 bases; unmatched bases: 9. The CDR3 contains 17 residues. Here the CDR3 reads CASSLVDRGMRGTEAFF. DNA of the CDR3: TGCGCCAGCAGCTTGGTGGACAGGGGGATGAGGGGCACTGAAGCTTTCTTT.

This sequence joins TRBV3-1 (or the pseudogene TRBV3-2) and TRBJ1-2; 11 bases are a match to TRBD1. CDR1 and CDR2 (germline): LGHDT, YNNKEL (reference sequence). The CDR3 sequence is 14 residues long. V was clipped by 2 bases and J by 6 bases; unmatched bases: 2. CDR3 DNA sequence: TGTGCCAGCAGCCAAAGGACAGGGGGCGATGGCTACACCTTC. Its translation: CASSQRTGGDGYTF.

The rearrangement joins TRBV5-1 to TRBJ2-3; 10 nucleotides agree with TRBD1. Germline V gene sequence: CDR1 SGHRS, CDR2 YFSETQ. The CDR3 is made up of 14 amino acids. V lost 3 bases, J lost 4 bases, and 2 bases stayed unmatched. CDR3 loop: CASSSGQGPDTQYF. The CDR3 bases are TGCGCCAGCAGCTCGGGACAGGGGCCAGATACGCAGTATTTT.

The chain has TRBV12-5 and TRBJ1-2; possibly TRBD1 for D (5 bases). Germline assignment: CDR1 LGHNT and CDR2 FRNRAP. Trimming removed 6 bases from V and 0 bases from J, with 8 bases in between. The CDR3 spans 13 residues. Written as DNA, the CDR3 is TGTGCTAGTGGGACAGCAACTAACTATGGCTACACCTTC. Encoded protein: CASGTATNYGYTF.

The V and J genes are TRBV19 and TRBJ1-2; D is unresolved. Per the germline V gene, CDR1 is LNHDA and CDR2 is SQIVND (reference sequence). V lost 4 bases and J lost 2, with 8 bases in between. This CDR3 spans 13 amino acids. CDR3 coding DNA: TGTGCCAGTAGTAGTACAGAAAACTATGGCTACACCTTC. Protein product: CASSSTENYGYTF.

CDR3 region: CAWNRDRPYGYTF. The DNA of the CDR3 is TGTGCCTGGAACAGGGACAGGCCCTATGGCTACACCTTC. The rearrangement links TRBV30 to TRBJ1-2, with TRBD1 identical over 8 bases. Looked up from germline, CDR1 is GTSNPN and CDR2 is SVGIG (reference sequence). Trimming took 4 bases from V and 4 from J; bases not matched to a gene: 5. The CDR3 runs 13 residues.

In its sample, this clone was seen once. The J gene is TRBJ1-1, the V gene TRBV14; perhaps TRBD1 as D (5 bases). The CDR3 is 14 residues long. CDR1 and CDR2 (germline): SGHDN, FVKESK. The V gene lost 1 base and the J gene lost 6 bases, with 12 bases spanning the gap. CDR3 in amino acids: CASSQVPPQAEAFF. Written as DNA, the CDR3 is TGTGCCAGCAGCCAAGTCCCCCCACAGGCTGAAGCTTTCTTT.

This chain connects TRBV18 to TRBJ1-5, with D possibly being TRBD1 (6 bases). V lost 5 bases and J 0 bases, leaving 11 bases between the germline ends. The CDR3 has 15 amino acids. In germline, CDR1 is KGHSH, CDR2 LQKENI. CDR3 sequence (DNA): TGTGCCAGCTCAACTAGGACAGATAGCAATCAGCCCCAGCATTTT. This sequence encodes CASSTRTDSNQPQHF.

The chain couples TRBV9 to TRBJ2-7; D possibly corresponds to TRBD2 (6 bases). V was trimmed by 7 bases and J by 0 bases, leaving 11 bases between them. CDR1 and CDR2 (germline): SGDLS, YYNGEE. This CDR3 region has 13 residues. The CDR3 reads CASSGGYSYEQYF. The CDR3 nucleotides are TGTGCCAGCTCCGGGGGTTACTCCTACGAGCAGTACTTC.

The chain has TRBV9 and TRBJ2-1; D not resolved. This CDR3 has 14 amino acids. V dropped 3 bases and J dropped 6 bases, with 13 bases sitting between them. The germline V gene encodes CDR1 SGDLS and CDR2 YYNGEE. The CDR3: CASSGTLEINEQFF. DNA for the CDR3: TGTGCCAGCAGCGGAACCTTAGAAATCAATGAGCAGTTCTTC.

The genes are TRBV10-3 and TRBJ2-3; 8 nucleotides align to TRBD1. The V gene end was trimmed by 6 bases and the J gene end by 1 base; junction bases not matched to a gene: 6. The CDR3 has 15 amino acids. Germline V gene sequence: CDR1 ENHRY, CDR2 SYGVKD. As DNA, the CDR3 is TGTGCCATCAGCGAGGACAGGGCAGGCACAGATACGCAGTATTTT. This codes for CAISEDRAGTDTQYF.

The V gene is TRBV12-3 or TRBV12-4, the J gene TRBJ1-1; D is uncertain. V shed 8 bases and J shed 6 bases, with 16 bases lying between them. The CDR3 sequence is 13 residues long. The CDR3 loop reads CASSKMRVAEAFF. Here the CDR3 DNA reads TGTGCCAGCTCGAAAATGAGGGTGGCTGAAGCTTTCTTT.

J is TRBJ1-2 and V is TRBV10-3; D possibly corresponds to TRBD1 (5 bases). CDR1 is ENHRY and CDR2 is SYGVKD in the germline V gene. Trimming removed 6 bases from V and 4 bases from J, with 15 bases in between. This CDR3 spans 14 amino acids. CDR3 in amino acids: CAIRRTRETYGYTF. CDR3 nucleotides: TGTGCCATCAGGAGGACACGGGAGACCTATGGCTACACCTTC.

This clone showed up just once. The chain is built from TRBV28 and TRBJ1-2; 8 bases are shared with TRBD1. This CDR3 has 13 amino acids. J gave up 10 bases and V 6 bases, and 10 bases lay outside the gene matches. Germline values: CDR1 MDHEN, CDR2 SYDVKM. CDR3 amino acids: CASSRPQQGVYTF. The CDR3 nucleotides read TGTGCCAGCAGCCGCCCCCAACAGGGGGTCTACACCTTC.

The chain links TRBV29-1 to TRBJ2-1; TRBD2 is a possible D gene (5 bases). This CDR3 contains 14 residues. Germline lookup yields CDR1 SQVTM and CDR2 ANQGSEA. Deletions cut 4 bases from V and 0 bases from J, with 10 bases between. The CDR3 sequence: CSVGRGSSYNEQFF. The CDR3 DNA sequence: TGCAGCGTTGGACGGGGAAGCTCCTACAATGAGCAGTTCTTC.

This clone was picked up a small number of times. This chain joins TRBV6-5 and TRBJ2-3; 9 bases fit TRBD1. Germline V gene sequence: CDR1 MNHEY, CDR2 SVGAGI. The CDR3 is made up of 15 amino acids. V gave up 6 bases and J gave up 4 bases; unmatched junction bases: 8. CDR3: CASSLTGGESDTQYF. The CDR3 bases are TGTGCCAGCAGCCTGACAGGGGGTGAATCAGATACGCAGTATTTT.

V gene TRBV6-5 combines with J gene TRBJ1-4; 9 nucleotides match TRBD1. CDR1 and CDR2 from the germline V gene are MNHEY and SVGAGI. The length of the CDR3 is 15 residues. Unmatched junction bases numbered 8, after V lost 5 bases and J lost 7 bases. CDR3 protein: CASSRGTGSFEKLFF. DNA of the CDR3: TGTGCCAGCAGTCGCGGGACAGGGTCTTTTGAAAAACTGTTTTTT.

The chain links TRBV5-5 to TRBJ1-5, with 7 nucleotides matching TRBD1. Germline V gene lookup returns CDR1 SGHKS and CDR2 YYEKEE (reference sequence). The junction had 2 bases not matched to a gene; V was cut back by 2 bases and J by 3 bases. The CDR3 spans 14 residues. The CDR3 region is CASSLQGNNQPQHF. The DNA for the CDR3 is TGTGCCAGCAGCTTACAGGGGAACAATCAGCCCCAGCATTTT.

The rearrangement joins TRBV19 to TRBJ1-2; no clear D gene. The CDR3 contains 10 residues. Trimming shortened V by 8 bases and J by 3 bases, and 4 bases separated the two germline ends. Per germline, CDR1 LNHDA and CDR2 SQIVND (reference sequence). CDR3 bases: TGTGCCAGTCATCACTATGGCTACACCTTC. It yields the protein CASHHYGYTF.

This clone was observed a single time. This chain links TRBV19 with TRBJ1-2; TRBD1 is a possible D gene (5 bases). CDR1 and CDR2 from the germline V gene are LNHDA and SQIVND (reference sequence). Trimming shortened V by 4 bases and J by 4 bases, and 10 bases separated the two germline ends. The CDR3 consists of 13 residues. The CDR3 nucleotides are TGTGCCAGTAGTAACGGGGGAATCTATGGCTACACCTTC. Protein product: CASSNGGIYGYTF.

The chain has TRBV30 and TRBJ2-2, with D unclear. CDR1 and CDR2 from the germline V gene are GTSNPN and SVGIG (reference sequence). CDR3 length equals 14 residues. V was pared by 0 bases and J by 4 bases, with 9 bases between. The CDR3 DNA reads as TGTGCCTGGAGTGTAACACAAACCACCGGGGAGCTGTTTTTT. It translates to CAWSVTQTTGELFF.

The V call is TRBV7-3, the J call TRBJ1-1; D remains unclear. CDR1 is SGHTA and CDR2 is FQGTGA in the germline V gene. Trimming stripped 5 bases from V and 5 bases from J, with 15 bases between. The CDR3 contains 14 residues. The CDR3 DNA reads TGTGCCAGCAGCCGTTACGGGGAGGGTACTGAAGCTTTCTTT. Translated: CASSRYGEGTEAFF.

The rearrangement joins TRBV6-6 to TRBJ2-1; 8 nucleotides line up with TRBD2. The CDR3 has 16 amino acids. Trimming at V came to 6 bases and at J to 7 bases, leaving 14 bases not matched to a gene. Germline lookup yields CDR1 MNHNY and CDR2 SVGAGI (reference sequence). CDR3 sequence: CASSPVSAGAGNEQFF. CDR3 sequence (DNA): TGTGCCAGCAGCCCCGTCTCAGCGGGGGCTGGAAATGAGCAGTTCTTC.

J is TRBJ1-6 and V is TRBV18; the D is unclear. The length of the CDR3 is 13 residues. Germline loops: CDR1 KGHSH, CDR2 LQKENI. V gave up 3 bases and J gave up 10 bases, with 10 bases separating them. This chain's CDR3 is CASSPRGESPLHF. CDR3 DNA: TGTGCCAGCTCACCTCGGGGAGAATCACCCCTCCACTTT. The full variable domain, in which reference TRBV18 and TRBJ1-6 provide the parts outside the CDR3, is NAGVMQNPRHLVRRRGQEARLRCSPMKGHSHVYWYRQLPEEGLKFMVYLQKENIIDESGMPKERFSAEFPKEGPSILRIQQVVRGDSAAYFCASSPRGESPLHFGNGTRLTVT.

This sequence joins TRBV5-4 and TRBJ2-5; 9 bases agree with TRBD2. With V trimmed by 5 bases and J by 1 base, 3 bases remained unmatched. CDR1 and CDR2 (germline): SGHNT, YYREEE (reference sequence). The CDR3 is 14 residues long. The CDR3 region is CASREGLAQETQYF. The CDR3 DNA sequence: TGTGCCAGCAGGGAGGGACTAGCCCAAGAGACCCAGTACTTC.

V is TRBV5-1 and J is TRBJ2-1, with TRBD2 identical over 9 bases. CDR3 length: 14 residues. Trimming cost V 3 bases and J 6 bases; bases outside gene matches: 4. CDR1 is SGHRS and CDR2 is YFSETQ in the germline V gene. This CDR3 reads CASSSGLAVNEQFF. CDR3 DNA: TGCGCCAGCAGCTCGGGACTAGCTGTCAATGAGCAGTTCTTC. Together with reference TRBV5-1 and TRBJ2-1, the CDR3 gives the full variable domain: KAGVTQTPRYLIKTRGQQVTLSCSPISGHRSVSWYQQTPGQGLQFLFEYFSETQRNKGNFPGRFSGRQFSNSRSEMNVSTLELGDSALYLCASSSGLAVNEQFFGPGTRLTVL.

The DNA for the CDR3 is TGCGCCAGCAGCTTGGAAGGAAGGGTTGGAATCCAGGGGTCGGGTGAAAAACTGTTTTTT. Its translation is CASSLEGRVGIQGSGEKLFF. The chain employs TRBV5-1 and TRBJ1-4; maybe TRBD1 (6 bases). CDR1 and CDR2 from the germline V gene are SGHRS and YFSETQ. CDR3 length equals 20 residues. Trimming removed 0 bases from V and 7 bases from J, with 28 bases in between.

J is TRBJ2-5 and V is TRBV28, with 9 bases matching TRBD1. V lost 5 bases to trimming and J lost 4 bases; unmatched junction nucleotides: 5. CDR3 size: 14 residues. Germline CDR1 MDHEN, CDR2 SYDVKM. In DNA, the CDR3 is TGTGCCAGCAGTAAACAGGGGGCGCGAGAGACCCAGTACTTC. Translated: CASSKQGARETQYF.